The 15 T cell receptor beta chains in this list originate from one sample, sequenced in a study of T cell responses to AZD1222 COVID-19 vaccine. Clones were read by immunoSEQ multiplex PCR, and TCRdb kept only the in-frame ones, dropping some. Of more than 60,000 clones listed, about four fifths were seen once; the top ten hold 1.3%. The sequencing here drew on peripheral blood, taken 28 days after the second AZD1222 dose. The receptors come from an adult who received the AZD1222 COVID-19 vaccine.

Written as DNA, the CDR3 is TGTGCCACCAGCAGAGTTCAGGGTCGGGGAACCGGGGAGCTGTTTTTT. Its protein is CATSRVQGRGTGELFF. The chain is built from TRBV15 and TRBJ2-2, with D perhaps being TRBD1 or TRBD2 (5 bases each). V lost 1 base and J lost 5, with 14 bases in between. The CDR3 contains 16 residues. Germline V gene data show CDR1 as LNHNV and CDR2 as YYDKDF (reference sequence).

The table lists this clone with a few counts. CDR3 nucleotides: TGTGCCAGCAGTGAAGCGGCCGGATTCTCTGGAAACACCATATATTTT. Residues: CASSEAAGFSGNTIYF. This chain links TRBV6-1 with TRBJ1-3; unclear D gene. Trimming shortened V by 0 bases and J by 0 bases, and 9 bases separated the two germline ends. CDR1 and CDR2 from the germline V gene are MNHNS and SASEGT. CDR3 length equals 16 residues.

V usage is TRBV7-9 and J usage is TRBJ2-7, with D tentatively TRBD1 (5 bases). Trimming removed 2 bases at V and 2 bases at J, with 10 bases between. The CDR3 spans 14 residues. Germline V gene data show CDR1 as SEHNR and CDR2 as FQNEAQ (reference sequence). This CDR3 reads CASSLPRVPYEQYF. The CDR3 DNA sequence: TGTGCCAGCAGCTTACCCAGGGTTCCCTACGAGCAGTACTTC.

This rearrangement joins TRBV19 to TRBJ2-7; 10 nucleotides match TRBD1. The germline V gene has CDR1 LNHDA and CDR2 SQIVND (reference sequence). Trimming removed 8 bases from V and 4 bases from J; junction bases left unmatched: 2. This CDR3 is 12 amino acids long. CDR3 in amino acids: CASGQGVYEQYF. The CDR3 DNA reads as TGTGCCAGTGGACAGGGGGTTTACGAGCAGTACTTC.

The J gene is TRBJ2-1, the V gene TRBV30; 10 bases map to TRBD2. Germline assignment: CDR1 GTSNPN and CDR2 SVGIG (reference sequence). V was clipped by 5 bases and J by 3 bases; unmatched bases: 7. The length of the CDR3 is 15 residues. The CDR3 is CAWGDLAGVYNEQFF. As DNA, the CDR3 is TGTGCCTGGGGAGACCTAGCGGGAGTCTACAATGAGCAGTTCTTC.

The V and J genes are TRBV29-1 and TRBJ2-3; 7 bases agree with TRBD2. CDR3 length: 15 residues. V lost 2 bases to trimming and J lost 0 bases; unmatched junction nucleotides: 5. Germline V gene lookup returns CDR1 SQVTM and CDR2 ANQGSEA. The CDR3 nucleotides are TGCAGCGTTGAAATGCGGGAGTACAGCACAGATACGCAGTATTTT. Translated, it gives CSVEMREYSTDTQYF.

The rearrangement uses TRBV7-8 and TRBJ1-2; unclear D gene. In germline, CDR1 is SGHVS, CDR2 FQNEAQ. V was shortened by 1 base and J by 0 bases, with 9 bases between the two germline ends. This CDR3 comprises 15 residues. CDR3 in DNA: TGTGCCAGCAGCTTAGGATCCAGCTCTAACTATGGCTACACCTTC. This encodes CASSLGSSSNYGYTF.

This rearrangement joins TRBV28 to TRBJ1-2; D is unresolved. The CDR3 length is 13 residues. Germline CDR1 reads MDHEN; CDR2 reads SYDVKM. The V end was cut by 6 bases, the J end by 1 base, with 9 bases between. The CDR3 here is CASRGNNNYGYTF. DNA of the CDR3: TGTGCCAGCAGGGGTAATAATAACTATGGCTACACCTTC.

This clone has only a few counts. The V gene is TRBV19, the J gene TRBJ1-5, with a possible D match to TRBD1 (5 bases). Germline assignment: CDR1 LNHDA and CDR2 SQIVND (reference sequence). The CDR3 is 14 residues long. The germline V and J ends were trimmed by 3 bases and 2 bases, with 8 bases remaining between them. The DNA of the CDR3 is TGTGCCAGTAGTATCGCCAGGGGCAATCAGCCCCAGCATTTT. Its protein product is CASSIARGNQPQHF.

CDR3 DNA sequence: TGTGCCAGCAGCTGGGGGTTGGATGAAGCTTTCTTT. Encoded protein: CASSWGLDEAFF. The V call is TRBV5-6, the J call TRBJ1-1, with a weak D call TRBD1 (5 bases). This CDR3 has 12 amino acids. CDR1 SGHDT and CDR2 YYEEEE come from the germline V gene. V lost 3 bases and J lost 7, with 10 bases in between.

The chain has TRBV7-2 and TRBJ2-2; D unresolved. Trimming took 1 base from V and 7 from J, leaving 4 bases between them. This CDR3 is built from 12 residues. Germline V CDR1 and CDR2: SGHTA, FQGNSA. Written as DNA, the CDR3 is TGTGCCAGCAGCTTAGGGATCGGGGAGCTGTTTTTT. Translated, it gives CASSLGIGELFF.

The CDR3 spells CSADRTGSDTQYF. In DNA form, the CDR3 reads TGCAGCGCCGACAGGACAGGGTCAGATACGCAGTATTTT. The gene calls are TRBV29-1 and TRBJ2-3, with TRBD1 matching over 8 bases. V dropped 7 bases and J dropped 4; count of bases not matched to a gene: 7. The germline V gene encodes CDR1 SQVTM and CDR2 ANQGSEA. This CDR3 is 13 amino acids long.

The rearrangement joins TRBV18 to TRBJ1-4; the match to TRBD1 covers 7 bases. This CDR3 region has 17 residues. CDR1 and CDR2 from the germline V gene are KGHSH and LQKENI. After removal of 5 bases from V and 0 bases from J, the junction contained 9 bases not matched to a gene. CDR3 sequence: CASSGTDISATNEKLFF. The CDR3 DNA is TGTGCCAGCTCAGGGACAGATATCTCTGCAACTAATGAAAAACTGTTTTTT.

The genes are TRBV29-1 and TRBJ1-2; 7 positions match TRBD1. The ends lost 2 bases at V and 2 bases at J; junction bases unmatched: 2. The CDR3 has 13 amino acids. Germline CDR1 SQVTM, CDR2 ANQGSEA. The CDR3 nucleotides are TGCAGCGTTGAACCCAGGGGGAACTATGGCTACACCTTC. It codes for CSVEPRGNYGYTF.

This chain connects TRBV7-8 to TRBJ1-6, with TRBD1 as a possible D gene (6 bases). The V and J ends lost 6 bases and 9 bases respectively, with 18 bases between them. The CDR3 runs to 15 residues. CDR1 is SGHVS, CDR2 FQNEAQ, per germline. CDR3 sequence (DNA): TGTGCCAGCAGTCGATACAGGGTCTGGTCTTCACCCCTCCACTTT. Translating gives CASSRYRVWSSPLHF.